This T cell receptor beta chain derives from a study of shared clonotypes between healthy human individuals. Study-level results: For sorted subsets, rarefaction showed incomplete sequencing despite large depth.

V lost 4 bases and J lost 4, with 14 bases in between. The length of the CDR3 is 14 residues. Looked up from germline, CDR1 is SGHRS and CDR2 is YFSETQ. In its sample, this clone was seen a few times. Antigen: not known. Sequencing was performed with immunoSEQ multiplex PCR; in TCRdb, only in-frame clones are kept and a portion is missing. The sample consists of over 850,000 clones, about four fifths of them appearing once. The specimen was memory CD4+ T cells from PBMCs. Subset defined: CD45RA-negative fraction. The chain joins TRBV5-1 to TRBJ1-2, with TRBD1 as a possible D gene (5 bases). This TCR was recovered from a man between 18 and 29 years old in good health. Some clones in this sample may be carry-over from other donors' samples. CDR3 bases: TGCGCCAGCAGCCCCCGGGGGGTGGGCTATGGCTACACCTTC. Its protein product is CASSPRGVGYGYTF.